The next 6 T cell receptor beta chains were all read from a single sample in a study of response to subunit inactivated influenza vaccine. TCRdb reanalysed the RT-PCR reads using MiXCR and keeps one entry per CDR3 protein. The repertoire includes hundreds of thousands of distinct CDR3 sequences, 6.5% to 8% of them detected once, and approximately 13% sits in the top ten. This sample comprised PBMCs from blood, obtained roughly 24 months after vaccination. These receptors came from a man between 50 and 69 years old who received an inactivated influenza vaccine.

Only a few counts were recorded for this clonotype. V and J are TRBV19 and TRBJ2-7; 14 bases are a match to TRBD2. Germline V gene sequence: CDR1 LNHDA, CDR2 SQIVND (reference sequence). V was pared by 3 bases and J by 1 base, with 5 bases of the junction left unmatched. CDR3 size: 17 residues. DNA for the CDR3: TGTGCCAGTAGTATCGGACTAGCGGGAGGACGATCCTACGAGCAGTACTTC. This encodes CASSIGLAGGRSYEQYF.

This clonotype was picked up many times. V gene TRBV10-3 combines with J gene TRBJ2-1, with TRBD2 identical over 9 bases. The ends lost 0 bases at V and 4 bases at J; junction bases unmatched: 7. The CDR3 is 17 residues long. Germline loops: CDR1 ENHRY, CDR2 SYGVKD. CDR3 protein: CAISESSWAGGYNEQFF. CDR3 in DNA: TGTGCCATCAGTGAGTCATCCTGGGCGGGAGGGTACAATGAGCAGTTCTTC.

This clonotype was recorded at least ten times. The V gene is TRBV14, the J gene TRBJ2-5; D is unclear. Per the germline V gene, CDR1 is SGHDN and CDR2 is FVKESK. The germline V and J ends were trimmed by 0 bases and 7 bases, with 18 bases remaining between them. The CDR3 sequence is 16 residues long. The CDR3 reads CASSQDDAIHWGTQYF. The DNA of the CDR3 is TGTGCCAGCAGCCAAGATGACGCAATTCATTGGGGGACCCAGTACTTC.

This clonotype was seen a handful of times. The V call is TRBV12-3 or TRBV12-4, the J call TRBJ2-2; D not certain. The germline V and J ends were trimmed by 6 bases and 7 bases, with 12 bases remaining between them. The CDR3 consists of 13 residues. The CDR3 protein is CASRPLGIGELFF. The CDR3 DNA reads as TGTGCCAGCAGGCCCCTCGGAATCGGGGAGCTGTTTTTT.

The CDR3 DNA follows: TGTGCCAGCAGCGTTAGCCGGGACAGGGGACAAGAGACCCAGTACTTC. Amino acids: CASSVSRDRGQETQYF. V and J are TRBV9 and TRBJ2-5, with 10 positions matching TRBD1. The V gene's germline CDR1 is SGDLS and CDR2 YYNGEE. The junction had 6 bases not matched to a gene; V was cut back by 2 bases and J by 2 bases. CDR3 size: 16 residues.

In this sample, this clonotype turned up a few times. The chain joins TRBV7-9 to TRBJ1-2; possibly TRBD1 for D (5 bases). V was pared by 5 bases and J by 2 bases, with 18 bases between. The V gene's germline CDR1 is SEHNR and CDR2 FQNEAQ (reference sequence). The length of the CDR3 is 16 residues. The CDR3 DNA reads as TGTGCCAGCAGCCACTCACCCGGGGCTGGGAACTATGGCTACACCTTC. It yields the protein CASSHSPGAGNYGYTF. Full variable domain (missing parts from reference TRBV7-9 and TRBJ1-2): DTGVSQNPRHKITKRGQNVTFRCDPISEHNRLYWYRQTLGQGPEFLTYFQNEAQLEKSRLLSDRFSAERPKGSFSTLEIQRTEQGDSAMYLCASSHSPGAGNYGYTFGSGTRLTVV.